One sample yielded the 26 T cell receptor beta chains listed below, sequenced in a study of response to subunit inactivated influenza vaccine. TCRdb re-analysed the RT-PCR reads in MiXCR, keeping a single row per CDR3 protein. The repertoire includes 550,000 to 600,000 distinct CDR3 sequences, approximately 10% of them detected once, and roughly 10% sits in the top ten. This specimen consisted of PBMCs from blood, obtained on the day of vaccination. These receptors came from a middle-aged man who received an inactivated influenza vaccine.

The chain has TRBV5-1 and TRBJ2-1; tentative D call: TRBD1 (5 bases). Germline CDR1 and CDR2: SGHRS and YFSETQ. The ends were cut back, 4 bases at V and 6 bases at J, with 14 bases in the middle. The CDR3 loop spans 14 amino acids. The DNA for the CDR3 is TGCGCCAGCAGCAGCCAGGGTATGGTCAATGAGCAGTTCTTC. This sequence encodes CASSSQGMVNEQFF.

The chain links TRBV6-2 or TRBV6-3 to TRBJ2-7; the D gene is possibly TRBD2 (6 bases). CDR3 length: 15 residues. V was shortened by 2 bases and J by 2 bases, with 13 bases between the two germline ends. Germline lookup yields CDR1 MNHEY and CDR2 SVGEGT. The CDR3 nucleotides read TGTGCCAGCAGTTACCAGCGGGCAAAAACCTACGAGCAGTACTTC. Translating it yields CASSYQRAKTYEQYF.

This clonotype has only a few counts. CDR3 amino acids: CASSFRTGGDEQYF. The CDR3 region has the DNA TGTGCCAGCAGCTTCCGGACAGGGGGTGACGAGCAGTACTTC. V is TRBV7-8 and J is TRBJ2-7; TRBD1 matches 10 bases. The junction had 4 bases not matched to a gene; V was cut back by 3 bases and J by 5 bases. The CDR3 spans 14 residues. The germline CDR1 and CDR2 sequences are SGHVS and FQNEAQ.

This clonotype was picked up a small number of times. The rearrangement links TRBV28 to TRBJ2-1; TRBD2 matches at 10 bases. Trimming at V came to 3 bases and at J to 8 bases, leaving 13 bases not matched to a gene. Per germline, CDR1 MDHEN and CDR2 SYDVKM. This CDR3 is built from 17 residues. The CDR3 is CASSFPSKREGSDEQFF. CDR3 sequence (DNA): TGTGCCAGCAGTTTCCCCTCTAAGCGGGAGGGGAGCGATGAGCAGTTCTTC. The variable domain in full, with the rest retrieved from reference TRBV28 and TRBJ2-1, is DVKVTQSSRYLVKRTGEKVFLECVQDMDHENMFWYRQDPGLGLRLIYFSYDVKMKEKGDIPEGYSVSREKKERFSLILESASTNQTSMYLCASSFPSKREGSDEQFFGPGTRLTVL.

This clonotype was seen a few times. The gene calls are TRBV2 and TRBJ2-7; D gene ambiguous. Germline CDR1 SNHLY, CDR2 FYNNEI. V shed 5 bases and J shed 5 bases, with 10 bases lying between them. The CDR3 has 12 residues. DNA for the CDR3: TGTGCCAGCAGTTTTCCCCTTGACGAGCAGTACTTC. It codes for CASSFPLDEQYF.

The chain employs TRBV20-1 and TRBJ2-5, with 12 bases fitting TRBD2. CDR1 and CDR2 from the germline V gene are DFQATT and SNEGSKA (reference sequence). The CDR3 covers 15 residues. Unmatched junction bases numbered 7, after V lost 3 bases and J lost 5 bases. The CDR3 nucleotides are TGCAGTGCTAGTTCTAGCGGGAGGGCCATGGAGACCCAGTACTTC. Its translation is CSASSSGRAMETQYF.

The rearrangement joins TRBV5-1 to TRBJ2-1; the D gene is possibly TRBD1 (7 bases). The CDR3 sequence is 16 residues long. With 0 bases removed from V and 9 bases from J, the gap between germline ends came to 19 bases. From germline, CDR1 is SGHRS and CDR2 YFSETQ. The DNA of the CDR3 is TGCGCCAGCAGCTTGGAAGGCAGGGGGGTTAGCGGTGAGCAGTTCTTC. Its protein product is CASSLEGRGVSGEQFF.

This chain joins TRBV20-1 and TRBJ2-7; D gene ambiguous. The germline V and J ends were trimmed by 4 bases and 5 bases, with 15 bases remaining between them. Germline V gives CDR1 DFQATT, CDR2 SNEGSKA (reference sequence). This CDR3 spans 13 amino acids. CDR3 sequence: CSATSPGTDEQYF. CDR3 sequence (DNA): TGCAGTGCTACATCCCCTGGTACGGACGAGCAGTACTTC.

This clonotype appeared many times. V is TRBV4-2 and J is TRBJ2-7, with TRBD1 matching over 11 bases. Trimming cost V 4 bases and J 3 bases; bases outside gene matches: 2. This CDR3 has 14 amino acids. In germline, CDR1 is LGHNA, CDR2 YNFKEQ. Written as DNA, the CDR3 is TGTGCCAGCAGCCGAGGGACAGGGGGCTACGAGCAGTACTTC. It yields the protein CASSRGTGGYEQYF.

The table lists this clonotype with many counts. The J gene is TRBJ2-7, the V gene TRBV29-1, with 12 bases identical to TRBD1. Germline CDR1 and CDR2: SQVTM and ANQGSEA. Trimming at V came to 7 bases and at J to 7 bases, leaving 5 bases not matched to a gene. CDR3 length: 12 amino acids. CDR3 residues: CSGGTGGNEQYF. Here the CDR3 DNA reads TGCAGCGGCGGGACAGGGGGCAATGAGCAGTACTTC.

The chain couples TRBV14 to TRBJ2-1, with 12 bases aligning to TRBD2. Trimming at V came to 4 bases and at J to 9 bases, leaving 7 bases not matched to a gene. CDR1 and CDR2 from the germline V gene are SGHDN and FVKESK. This CDR3 region has 15 residues. CDR3 loop: CASSPGLAGIGEQFF. The CDR3 nucleotides are TGTGCCAGCAGCCCCGGACTAGCGGGGATTGGTGAGCAGTTCTTC. Together with reference TRBV14 and TRBJ2-1, the CDR3 gives the full variable domain: EAGVTQFPSHSVIEKGQTVTLRCDPISGHDNLYWYRRVMGKEIKFLLHFVKESKQDESGMPNNRFLAERTGGTYSTLKVQPAELEDSGVYFCASSPGLAGIGEQFFGPGTRLTVL.

This clonotype was recorded a few times. The rearrangement joins TRBV4-3 to TRBJ2-1; D is perhaps TRBD2 (7 bases). V was trimmed by 0 bases and J by 6 bases, leaving 12 bases between them. CDR1 is LGHNA, CDR2 YSLEER, per germline. This CDR3 region has 15 residues. The CDR3 DNA sequence: TGCGCCAGCAGCCAAGATCCTGCGGGGGCCAATGAGCAGTTCTTC. It is translated as CASSQDPAGANEQFF.

The rearrangement uses TRBV7-8 and TRBJ2-3; perhaps TRBD1 as D (6 bases). Per the germline V gene, CDR1 is SGHVS and CDR2 is FQNEAQ. V gave up 6 bases and J gave up 4 bases, with 23 bases separating them. The CDR3 loop spans 17 amino acids. The DNA of the CDR3 is TGTGCCAGCAGAGACGGATGGGACAAGCGCCTCTCAGATACGCAGTATTTT. As protein: CASRDGWDKRLSDTQYF.

This clonotype was counted at least ten times. The chain uses TRBV7-6 and TRBJ1-1; 9 bases match TRBD1. CDR3 length: 14 residues. Germline CDR1 is SGHVS and CDR2 is FNYEAQ. V trimming: 5 bases; J trimming: 4 bases; junction bases outside the gene matches: 5. In DNA, the CDR3 is TGTGCCAGCAGCCACAGGGACAGGGCCACTGAAGCTTTCTTT. This codes for CASSHRDRATEAFF.

This clonotype has ten or more counts. Here the CDR3 reads CASSSQGNTEAFF. DNA of the CDR3: TGTGCCAGCAGTTCCCAAGGAAACACTGAAGCTTTCTTT. The genes are TRBV12-3 or TRBV12-4 and TRBJ1-1; D not certain. The germline V and J ends were trimmed by 4 bases and 2 bases, with 8 bases remaining between them. The CDR3 has 13 residues.

This clonotype showed up many times. The rearrangement joins TRBV28 to TRBJ2-3; D tentatively fits TRBD1 or TRBD2 (5 bases each). The germline V gene encodes CDR1 MDHEN and CDR2 SYDVKM. The CDR3 is 13 amino acids. The ends were cut back, 4 bases at V and 2 bases at J, with 7 bases in the middle. DNA for the CDR3: TGTGCCAGCAGTTGGGGGACCACAGATACGCAGTATTTT. As protein: CASSWGTTDTQYF.

CDR3 sequence (DNA): TGTGCCAGCAGTCTAGGGGGACAGGGGCAGTTCTTC. It specifies CASSLGGQGQFF. The chain has TRBV12-3 or TRBV12-4 and TRBJ2-1, with TRBD1 matching 9 bases. The CDR3 is made up of 12 amino acids. J lost 12 bases, V lost 5 bases, and 5 bases had no gene match.

This clonotype was picked up many times. V gene TRBV20-1 combines with J gene TRBJ1-1, with D uncertain. The CDR3 length is 14 residues. Looked up from germline, CDR1 is DFQATT and CDR2 is SNEGSKA (reference sequence). With 1 base removed from V and 1 base from J, the gap between germline ends came to 10 bases. The DNA of the CDR3 is TGCAGTGCTAGAGTTTTAACAACGAACACTGAAGCTTTCTTT. Residues: CSARVLTTNTEAFF.

This clonotype was counted many times. This chain uses TRBV12-3 or TRBV12-4 with TRBJ2-5, with unresolved D. CDR3 size: 13 residues. Trimming left V 6 bases short and J 0 bases short, with 8 bases between. The chain's CDR3 is CASRALYQETQYF. CDR3 nucleotide sequence: TGTGCCAGCAGGGCTTTGTACCAAGAGACCCAGTACTTC.

The rearrangement uses TRBV20-1 and TRBJ2-1, with 8 nucleotides matching TRBD2. Trimming cost V 0 bases and J 3 bases; bases outside gene matches: 7. Germline V gives CDR1 DFQATT, CDR2 SNEGSKA (reference sequence). The CDR3 length is 16 residues. Here the CDR3 DNA reads TGCAGTGCTAGAGATCGACGCAGCGGGAGCTACAATGAGCAGTTCTTC. It specifies CSARDRRSGSYNEQFF.

This clonotype was detected a few times. V and J are TRBV7-2 and TRBJ1-5; possibly TRBD1 for D (6 bases). Germline CDR1 is SGHTA and CDR2 is FQGNSA. CDR3 length equals 17 residues. The V and J ends lost 5 bases and 0 bases respectively, with 17 bases between them. CDR3 protein: CASSRRGGPLSNQPQHF. Written as DNA, the CDR3 is TGTGCCAGCAGCCGTCGGGGGGGCCCTCTTAGCAATCAGCCCCAGCATTTT.

This clonotype has at least ten counts. The DNA for the CDR3 is TGCGCCAGCAGCTTGGGGACAGACCATCAGCCCCAGCATTTT. Protein product: CASSLGTDHQPQHF. The genes are TRBV5-1 and TRBJ1-5; tentatively, D is TRBD1 (6 bases). The length of the CDR3 is 14 residues. Trimming pared 0 bases from V and 5 bases from J, leaving 9 bases between. The germline CDR1 and CDR2 sequences are SGHRS and YFSETQ.

The chain carries TRBV28 and TRBJ2-7; possible D gene TRBD1, 5 bases. Germline lookup yields CDR1 MDHEN and CDR2 SYDVKM. The CDR3 loop spans 17 amino acids. V lost 4 bases and J 2 bases, leaving 21 bases between the germline ends. Here the CDR3 DNA reads TGTGCCAGCAGTTCCGCATGGTGGGGCGGTAGGACCTACGAGCAGTACTTC. Translated, it gives CASSSAWWGGRTYEQYF.

CDR3: CASSSLFEQGSGTGELFF. The CDR3, as DNA: TGTGCCAGCAGCTCCCTTTTCGAGCAGGGCTCAGGCACCGGGGAGCTGTTTTTT. The chain joins TRBV5-6 to TRBJ2-2; possible D gene TRBD1, 5 bases. This CDR3 is 18 amino acids long. Germline CDR1 and CDR2: SGHDT and YYEEEE. V dropped 3 bases and J dropped 4 bases, with 22 bases sitting between them.

The rearrangement uses TRBV27 and TRBJ2-1; 7 nucleotides match TRBD2. In germline, CDR1 is MNHEY, CDR2 SMNVEV (reference sequence). The junction had 3 bases not matched to a gene; V was cut back by 0 bases and J by 4 bases. This CDR3 region has 15 residues. CDR3 residues: CASSLSPSGYNEQFF. The CDR3 DNA reads TGTGCCAGCAGTTTATCGCCTAGCGGATACAATGAGCAGTTCTTC.

The rearrangement uses TRBV6-5 and TRBJ2-5, with TRBD1 identical over 11 bases. V trimming: 4 bases; J trimming: 5 bases; junction bases outside the gene matches: 6. There are 15 residues in the CDR3. CDR1 is MNHEY, CDR2 SVGAGI, per germline. The CDR3 coding sequence is TGTGCCAGCAGTTTTGGACAGGGGGCAGCGGAGACCCAGTACTTC. It encodes CASSFGQGAAETQYF.